This TCR beta chain was recorded in a study of monozygotic twins with inflammatory bowel disease. Points from the study as a whole: Patient repertoire variability may have increased through differing immunosuppressive treatments.

As concerns this clonotype: What it binds is unknown.

The UMIs contained a 6-nucleotide sample barcode. They were added by template switching during cDNA synthesis. Nested PCRs (roughly 15 and 9 cycles, two total) were applied to TCRalpha and TCRbeta cDNA. After re-calling the 5' RACE reads, TCRdb lists one entry per CDR3 protein, DNA absent. The sample holds 200,000 to 250,000 distinct CDR3 sequences. Germline lookup yields CDR1 MNHEY and CDR2 SVGEGT. This CDR3 contains 16 residues. This rearrangement joins TRBV6-2 or TRBV6-3 to TRBJ1-1; there is no DNA to check the TCRdb D call of TRBD1. Sequencing was done on a sample of blood. The sequence was obtained from a human donor with ulcerative colitis or Crohn's disease, or a healthy co-twin of an affected twin (not recorded which). CDR3 protein: CTSTTFGSGGAKMAFF.